This TCR beta chain appears in the sequencing data of a study of blood T cell repertoires in COVID-19. The junction had 6 bases not matched to a gene; V was cut back by 8 bases and J by 3 bases. Per germline, CDR1 SNHLY and CDR2 FYNNEI. This CDR3 is 14 amino acids long. Some clones are missing from TCRdb's copy, which holds only in-frame ones; the method was immunoSEQ multiplex PCR. This table holds about 280,000 clones, around 88% found once. In its sample, this clone was seen once. The J gene is TRBJ2-2, the V gene TRBV2, with 7 bases identical to TRBD2. The source material was peripheral blood. The source is a woman in her twenties or thirties who had recovered from COVID-19. CDR3 in DNA: TGTGCCAGCGGACTAGAGGCCCACACCGGGGAGCTGTTTTTT. It codes for CASGLEAHTGELFF.